This T cell receptor (beta chain) was retrieved from a study of CXCR3-negative and CXCR3-positive naive CD8 T cells (dated by TCRdb to between 2018 and 2021). Some background on the complete study: In total, 120 million to 150 million TRB reads were obtained, which works out to roughly 1.5 +/- 0.3 million reads per library. TRBV-TRBJ cluster analysis included naive subsets from roughly 5 donors and memory cells from 3 donors. Diversity and physicochemical repertoire analyses covered eleven to twelve donors pooled from two independent experiments. What the study reported, not specific to this receptor: Because surface CD5, which has been linked to self-reactivity in mice, was comparable between naive subsets, TCR interaction strength was also inferred from TRB CDR3 physicochemical properties. Freshly isolated PBMCs were used for most assays because CXCR3 expression went down partially after cryopreservation. Both naive subsets had comparably high repertoire diversity, while memory CD8+ T cells had much lower repertoire diversity. Similar TRBV-TRBJ usage was shown by naive CXCR3-negative and CXCR3-positive cells from the same donor, whereas distinct patterns were shown by memory cells.

The germline V gene (reference sequence) provides CDR1 DFQATT and CDR2 SNEGSKA. The CDR3, cysteine through phenylalanine, is 15 amino acids long. No DNA is listed. Note on this clonotype: Its antigen is currently not known.

Sequenced on a NextSeq 550. The Human TCR Profiling Kit (MiLaboratory) was used to prepare UMI-labeled 5' RACE TRB cDNA libraries. cDNA synthesis used the entire amount of extracted RNA, and PCR amplification then used the entire amount of cDNA produced. Libraries were prepared in parallel using an identical number of PCR cycles. The authors' pipeline ran thus. With a requirement of at least two reads per UMI, MIGEC and MiXCR extracted about 52,000 +/- 9,100 unique UMI-labeled TRB cDNA molecules per library. An average of roughly 40,000 +/- 10,000 functional in-frame TRB CDR3 nucleotide clonotypes without stop codons was found per library. After downsampling to 5000 UMI-labeled TRB molecules per sample, diversity metrics, including normalized Shannon-Wiener and Chao1, were computed in VDJtools. VDJtools computed clonotype-size-weighted physicochemical properties of the central five CDR3 residues: interaction energy, strength, volume and Kidera factor 4. Once TCRdb had reprocessed the reads, it stored one entry per CDR3 protein sequence and supplied no DNA. These V and J calls originate from TCRdb's pipeline instead of the authors' own analysis. This sample's table carries about 56,000 distinct CDR3 sequences. Roughly 19% of the sample is taken by the ten largest.

Each CD8+ T cell subset was flow-sorted in triplicate, and 250,000 to 350,000 cells per subset were placed directly into RLT lysis buffer. Peripheral blood mononuclear cells were isolated from buffy coats using standard density gradient centrifugation. Total RNA was extracted from sorted cells using an RNeasy Mini Kit. The receptor chain draws on TRBV20-1 and TRBJ2-7; TCRdb's D call of TRBD2 is untestable without DNA. This receptor was taken from a human donor in good health. Some clones in this sample may be carry-over from other donors' samples. Material: memory CD8+ T cells from blood. This sample's cell subset or site label indicates: conventional CD8+ memory T cells (TMEM), sorted as controls. The encoded CDR3 is CSARDRLAGGYEQYF.